These 8 T cell receptor beta chains were all obtained from the same sample, sequenced in a study of T cells in women clearing cervical HPV infection. Generated by immunoSEQ multiplex PCR, the TCRdb table keeps only in-frame clones and is missing some. The listing contains under 50,000 clones. Sequences were obtained from blood buffy coat. Receptors originate from a woman between 18 and 70 years old with a cervical HPV16 infection that either progressed to CIN3+ or cleared (not recorded which).

In the case of this clone: The read ends 3 residues early relative to the CDR3; the germline J gene fills the gap. The chain joins TRBV29-1 to TRBJ2-3; tentatively, D is TRBD1 (5 bases). The CDR3 length is 14 residues. Germline V CDR1 and CDR2: SQVTM, ANQGSEA. The part of the CDR3 DNA that was read is TGCAGCGTCCCCTTTACAGGCGGCACAGCTCCG. It codes for CSVPFTGGTAP. The entire CDR3 protein reads CSVPFTGGTAPQYF.

Note on this clone: The read falls 3 residues short of the CDR3 end, and the missing part is taken from the germline J gene. The rearrangement joins TRBV4-1 to TRBJ2-3; the D gene is possibly TRBD1 (5 bases). CDR1 MGHRA and CDR2 YSYEKL come from the germline V gene. The CDR3 is 18 residues long. The germline V and J ends were trimmed by 1 base and 0 bases, with 17 bases remaining between them. Partial CDR3 DNA: TGCGCCAGCAGCCAAGTTATTTTGTACAGGCCTAGCACAGATACG. Translation: CASSQVILYRPSTDT. The whole CDR3 protein reads CASSQVILYRPSTDTQYF.

As to this clone: The junction shows a germline mismatch at one end, possibly a read error. The read halts 3 residues ahead of the CDR3 end, with the missing end drawn from the germline J gene. The sample holds other DNA sequences that translate to the same CDR3. The chain is built from TRBV19 and TRBJ1-3; no clear D. Germline lookup yields CDR1 LNHDA and CDR2 SQIVND (reference sequence). This CDR3 contains 11 residues. The CDR3 is CASFYTNTIYF. CDR3 DNA, as far as it was read: TGTGCCAGTTTTTATACGAACACG.

A note on this clone: The sequence runs out 3 residues before the end of the CDR3; the remainder is reconstructed from the germline J gene. The chain has TRBV5-4 and TRBJ1-1; D gene uncertain. From germline, CDR1 is SGHNT and CDR2 YYREEE (reference sequence). With 2 bases removed from V and 2 bases from J, the gap between germline ends came to 10 bases. The CDR3 runs to 14 residues. The CDR3 here is CASSFDVVNTEAFF. CDR3 bases read: TGTGCCAGCAGCTTTGATGTAGTTAACACTGAA. Based on the CDR3 plus reference TRBV5-4 and TRBJ1-1, the full variable domain is ETGVTQSPTHLIKTRGQQVTLRCSSQSGHNTVSWYQQALGQGPQFIFQYYREEENGRGNFPPRFSGLQFPNYSSELNVNALELDDSALYLCASSFDVVNTEAFFGQGTRLTVV.

A note on this clone: The CDR3 end falls 3 residues outside the read, so it is completed with the germline J gene. The chain couples TRBV19 to TRBJ2-5; D gene unclear. CDR1 and CDR2 (germline): LNHDA, SQIVND (reference sequence). The V end lost 5 bases, the J end lost 4 bases, and 8 bases lay between the germline ends. This CDR3 has 12 residues. The covered CDR3 bases are TGTGCCAGTAGTTCCCAGAGAGAGACC. Encoded protein: CASSSQRET. The whole CDR3 sequence reads CASSSQRETQYF.

About this clone: The CDR3 goes on 3 residues after the read ends, and that part is filled in from the germline J gene. J is TRBJ2-6 and V is TRBV9, with D perhaps matching TRBD2 (6 bases). Trimming removed 4 bases from V and 3 bases from J, with 14 bases in between. The CDR3 covers 16 residues. CDR1 and CDR2 from the germline V gene are SGDLS and YYNGEE. The CDR3 region is CASSTWEAGGANVLTF. The DNA read from the CDR3 is TGTGCCAGCAGCACCTGGGAGGCGGGTGGGGCCAACGTC. The complete variable domain, with remaining parts taken from reference TRBV9 and TRBJ2-6, reads DSGVTQTPKHLITATGQRVTLRCSPRSGDLSVYWYQQSLDQGLQFLIQYYNGEERAKGNILERFSAQQFPDLHSELNLSSLELGDSALYFCASSTWEAGGANVLTFGAGSRLTVL.

Concerning this clone: The CDR3 extends 3 residues past the end of the read, so its final part is completed from the germline J gene. The rearrangement links TRBV29-1 to TRBJ2-7; D is perhaps TRBD1 (5 bases). Germline loops: CDR1 SQVTM, CDR2 ANQGSEA. Between the trimmed V and J ends, which lost 0 bases and 2 bases, there was a span of 11 bases. The CDR3 length is 14 residues. The CDR3 DNA, read in part, is TGCAGCGTTGAAGATCGACAGCCCGCCTACGAG. Amino acids: CSVEDRQPAYE. From start to end, the CDR3 is CSVEDRQPAYEQYF.

Concerning this clone itself: The read terminates 3 residues ahead of where the CDR3 ends, so the germline J gene completes it. V is TRBV14 and J is TRBJ2-7; the D gene is possibly TRBD1 (5 bases). V lost 2 bases and J lost 2, with 10 bases in between. The CDR3 covers 14 residues. Germline CDR1 is SGHDN and CDR2 is FVKESK. CDR3 region: CASSQSDSPYEQYF. The part of the CDR3 DNA that was read is TGTGCCAGCAGCCAAAGTGACAGTCCCTACGAG.